This T cell receptor beta chain is from a study of PD-L1 blockade in urothelial cancer. At the level of the study: Patients went on atezolizumab at some point between 2012 and 2014, receiving 1,200 mg intravenously every 3 weeks. Study-wide results and limits: Where pretreatment blood TCR clonality fell below the median, better survival was predicted. Larger 3-week expansion of tumor-associated blood clones was seen in durable-benefit patients.

Regarding time point: pretreatment peripheral blood. Each patient gave between 1 and 8 samples, pretreatment and on-treatment. V was cut by 0 bases and J by 4 bases, with 18 bases left in between. Germline V gene data show CDR1 as LNHDA and CDR2 as SQIVND (reference sequence). The CDR3 extends over 17 amino acids. Remarks on this clone: The antigen is undetermined.

Repertoires were generated with immunoSEQ multiplex PCR, while TCRdb's copy carries only in-frame clones and drops some. The profile shows 40,000 to 60,000 clones, around 84% of them singletons. This TCR was sampled from a man aged 70 or older with urothelial cancer. The sequenced sample was PBMCs, obtained around atezolizumab (anti-PD-L1) treatment. The chain uses TRBV19 and TRBJ1-2; D is perhaps TRBD1 (6 bases). The CDR3 loop is CASSIDPTGGTPYGYTF. CDR3 in DNA: TGTGCCAGTAGTATAGATCCGACGGGGGGCACCCCCTATGGCTACACCTTC.